This T cell receptor (beta chain) came from a study of T cells in localized non-small cell lung cancer. As to this clone: The target antigen is unknown.

Study results and caveats: Across samples, adjacent lung featured a median roughly 62 of the top 100 tumor clones. Sequencing involved a lone tumor region, leaving heterogeneity possible. Higher blood T cell density tracked longer overall survival. The greatest T cell clonality was found in uninvolved adjacent lung (higher than in tumor).

The CDR3 covers 15 residues. The germline V gene has CDR1 LGHNA and CDR2 YSLEER. The germline V and J ends were trimmed by 0 bases and 5 bases, with 11 bases remaining between them. Data came from immunoSEQ multiplex PCR; TCRdb stores just in-frame clones and leaves some out. The sample includes about 64,000 clones, around 81% of them seen just once. The rearrangement uses TRBV4-3 and TRBJ2-1; possibly TRBD2 for D (6 bases). The TCR comes from a man aged 40 to 70 with stage II lung adenocarcinoma. The material was PBMCs, obtained before any cancer treatment. The CDR3 loop reads CASSQDQGGNNEQFF. CDR3 bases: TGCGCCAGCAGCCAAGATCAAGGAGGGAACAATGAGCAGTTCTTC.